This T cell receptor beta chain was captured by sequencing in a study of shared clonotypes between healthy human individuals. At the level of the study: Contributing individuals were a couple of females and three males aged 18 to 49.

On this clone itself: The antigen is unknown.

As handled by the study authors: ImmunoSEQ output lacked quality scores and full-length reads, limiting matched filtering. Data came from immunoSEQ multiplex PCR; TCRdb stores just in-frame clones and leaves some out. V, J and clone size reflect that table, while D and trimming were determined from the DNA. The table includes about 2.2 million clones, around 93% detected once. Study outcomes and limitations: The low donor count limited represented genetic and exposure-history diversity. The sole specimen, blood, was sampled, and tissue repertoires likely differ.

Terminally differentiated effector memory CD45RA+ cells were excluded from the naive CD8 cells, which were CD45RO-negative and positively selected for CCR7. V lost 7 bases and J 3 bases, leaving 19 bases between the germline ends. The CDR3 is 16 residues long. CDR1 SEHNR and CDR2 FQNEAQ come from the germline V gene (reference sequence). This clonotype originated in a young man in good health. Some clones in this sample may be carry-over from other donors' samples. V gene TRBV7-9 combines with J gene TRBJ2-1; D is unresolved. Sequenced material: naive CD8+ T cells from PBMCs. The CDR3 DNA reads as TGTGCCAGCACCCGTGACCCCCCGTCCTTCTACAATGAGCAGTTCTTC. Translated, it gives CASTRDPPSFYNEQFF.